What follows are 24 T cell receptor beta chains derived from one specimen sequenced in a study of T cells in tuberculosis. Using immunoSEQ multiplex PCR, the repertoire was profiled, and TCRdb retains in-frame clones only, with some absent. The sample gives more than 35,000 clones, about 95% of which show up once; roughly 7% is in the top ten. The material sequenced was PBMCs. These receptors originate from a donor aged 10 to 29 with latent tuberculosis or without tuberculosis infection.

The genes are TRBV5-4 and TRBJ2-1; TRBD2 matches 7 bases. CDR1 is SGHNT, CDR2 YYREEE, per germline (reference sequence). Unmatched junction bases numbered 8, after V lost 4 bases and J lost 7 bases. The CDR3 has 14 residues. The CDR3 DNA sequence: TGTGCCAGCAGCACACAGCGGGGTCCAAATGAGCAGTTCTTC. It codes for CASSTQRGPNEQFF.

The V call is TRBV11-2, the J call TRBJ1-1, with TRBD1 as a possible D gene (5 bases). The CDR3 has 15 residues. CDR1 is SGHAT, CDR2 FQNNGV, per germline. The V end lost 1 base, the J end lost 0 bases, and 9 bases lay between the germline ends. CDR3: CASSLGQLLNTEAFF. In DNA, the CDR3 is TGTGCCAGCAGCTTAGGACAGTTACTGAACACTGAAGCTTTCTTT.

This clone was found once. This chain links TRBV7-2 with TRBJ2-2; D possibly corresponds to TRBD2 (5 bases). The germline V and J ends were trimmed by 5 bases and 4 bases, with 23 bases remaining between them. Germline CDR1 SGHTA, CDR2 FQGNSA. This CDR3 contains 18 residues. The CDR3 region is CASSPAGPGNWVTGELFF. Written as DNA, the CDR3 is TGTGCCAGCAGCCCCGCGGGCCCCGGGAATTGGGTCACCGGGGAGCTGTTTTTT.

The CDR3 DNA reads as TGTGCCAGCAGCTTTAGTTTAGCGGGAGTCAATGAGCAGTTCTTC. Its protein product is CASSFSLAGVNEQFF. This chain joins TRBV11-3 and TRBJ2-1, with TRBD2 matching 9 bases. V trimming: 3 bases; J trimming: 6 bases; junction bases outside the gene matches: 6. In germline, CDR1 is SGHNT, CDR2 YENEEA. The CDR3 has 15 residues.

The V and J genes are TRBV18 and TRBJ1-5, with D possibly matching TRBD1 (5 bases). Germline V CDR1 and CDR2: KGHSH, LQKENI. The V gene lost 6 bases and the J gene lost 5 bases, with 14 bases spanning the gap. This CDR3 spans 14 amino acids. CDR3 protein: CASSPGGSDQPQHF. DNA for the CDR3: TGTGCCAGCTCCCCGGGGGGAAGTGATCAGCCCCAGCATTTT.

The V gene is TRBV30, the J gene TRBJ1-2; maybe TRBD1 (5 bases). Germline CDR1 and CDR2: GTSNPN and SVGIG (reference sequence). The CDR3 contains 12 residues. Trimming cost V 2 bases and J 3 bases, with 7 bases left between them. The CDR3 protein is CAWSMTDYGYTF. The CDR3 region has the DNA TGTGCCTGGAGTATGACAGACTATGGCTACACCTTC.

V and J are TRBV5-1 and TRBJ1-1; D is unclear. Germline CDR1 and CDR2: SGHRS and YFSETQ. The CDR3 is 12 residues long. With 2 bases removed from V and 11 bases from J, the gap between germline ends came to 13 bases. The CDR3 spells CASSFDTREAFF. The CDR3 nucleotides read TGCGCCAGCAGCTTCGACACCAGAGAGGCTTTCTTT.

The table lists this clone with a count of one. For the CDR3, the DNA is TGTGCCAGCAGCTTAAGCGGGGGGGTAGCAGATACGCAGTATTTT. This gives the protein CASSLSGGVADTQYF. The rearrangement joins TRBV7-3 to TRBJ2-3, with 9 bases aligning to TRBD2. CDR1 is SGHTA and CDR2 is FQGTGA in the germline V gene. Trimming removed 1 base from V and 4 bases from J; junction bases left unmatched: 3. CDR3 size: 15 residues.

The V gene is TRBV7-2, the J gene TRBJ1-1; no definite D call. Per the germline V gene, CDR1 is SGHTA and CDR2 is FQGNSA. The CDR3 totals 15 residues. V lost 2 bases, J lost 1 base, and 11 bases lay in between. CDR3 in amino acids: CASSLRRAGNTEAFF. CDR3 sequence (DNA): TGTGCCAGCAGCTTAAGGAGGGCGGGGAACACTGAAGCTTTCTTT.

The chain couples TRBV27 to TRBJ2-3; D is possibly TRBD2 (5 bases). The CDR3 length is 17 residues. V gave up 0 bases and J gave up 2 bases, with 15 bases separating them. Germline V gives CDR1 MNHEY, CDR2 SMNVEV (reference sequence). CDR3 loop: CASSLSSLGSYTDTQYF. The CDR3 DNA reads as TGTGCCAGCAGTTTATCATCTTTGGGGAGTTACACAGATACGCAGTATTTT.

The V call is TRBV6-6, the J call TRBJ2-7, with D tentatively TRBD2 (5 bases). V was cut by 6 bases and J by 1 base, with 13 bases left in between. This CDR3 comprises 14 residues. Germline values: CDR1 MNHNY, CDR2 SVGAGI (reference sequence). Here the CDR3 DNA reads TGTGCCAGCAGCCTAACAGACTATTCCTACGAGCAGTACTTC. Amino acids: CASSLTDYSYEQYF.

This clone was picked up one time. The rearrangement joins TRBV7-2 to TRBJ1-2; 7 bases agree with TRBD1. V lost 4 bases, J lost 2 bases, and 7 bases stayed unmatched. CDR1 and CDR2 from the germline V gene are SGHTA and FQGNSA. The CDR3 is 15 residues long. The CDR3 sequence: CASSWKTGQNYGYTF. In nucleotides, the CDR3 is TGTGCCAGCAGCTGGAAAACGGGACAGAACTATGGCTACACCTTC.

Here the CDR3 DNA reads TGCGCCAGCAGTCCCGAGTCCACCGGGGAGCTGTTTTTT. Its protein is CASSPESTGELFF. The chain links TRBV10-1 to TRBJ2-2; D is uncertain. V lost 5 bases and J 4 bases, leaving 8 bases between the germline ends. Germline V gene data show CDR1 as WNHNN and CDR2 as SYGVQD (reference sequence). This CDR3 spans 13 amino acids.

The V gene is TRBV5-6, the J gene TRBJ2-3, with TRBD1 identical over 7 bases. This CDR3 contains 16 residues. CDR1 is SGHDT and CDR2 is YYEEEE in the germline V gene. Trimming removed 3 bases from V and 6 bases from J; junction bases left unmatched: 13. The CDR3 region is CASSWLTGSKGDTQYF. The CDR3 DNA reads as TGTGCCAGCAGCTGGTTGACAGGGTCCAAAGGGGATACGCAGTATTTT.

The chain carries TRBV4-2 and TRBJ2-7, with D uncertain. V lost 0 bases, J lost 2 bases, and 2 bases lay in between. The length of the CDR3 is 12 residues. The germline CDR1 and CDR2 sequences are LGHNA and YNFKEQ. CDR3 bases: TGTGCCAGCAGCCAAGACACCTACGAGCAGTACTTC. It translates to CASSQDTYEQYF.

The chain has TRBV7-2 and TRBJ1-2, with D possibly being TRBD1 (6 bases). This CDR3 contains 14 residues. Germline V gene data show CDR1 as SGHTA and CDR2 as FQGNSA. Trimming pared 3 bases from V and 2 bases from J, leaving 10 bases between. CDR3 DNA sequence: TGTGCCAGCAGCTTCGGGGGGGCGAACTATGGCTACACCTTC. This gives the protein CASSFGGANYGYTF.

The chain recombines TRBV27 with TRBJ1-2; D might be TRBD1 (6 bases). The germline CDR1 and CDR2 sequences are MNHEY and SMNVEV (reference sequence). The ends were cut back, 5 bases at V and 4 bases at J, with 20 bases in the middle. CDR3 length equals 16 residues. This CDR3 reads CASSTLRAGAGYGYTF. CDR3 nucleotide sequence: TGTGCCAGCAGTACTCTGAGGGCGGGGGCTGGCTATGGCTACACCTTC.

The chain's CDR3 is CASSYSDTGGSYEQYF. As DNA, the CDR3 is TGTGCCAGCAGTTACTCGGATACAGGGGGCTCCTACGAGCAGTACTTC. This rearrangement joins TRBV6-6 to TRBJ2-7; 8 positions agree with TRBD1. Germline V lookup: CDR1 MNHNY, CDR2 SVGAGI (reference sequence). The CDR3 runs to 16 residues. The J segment lost 0 bases and the V segment lost 0 bases, leaving 4 bases of the junction unmatched.

V is TRBV7-8 and J is TRBJ1-3, with D perhaps matching TRBD1 (5 bases). This CDR3 region has 15 residues. Germline assignment: CDR1 SGHVS and CDR2 FQNEAQ. Trimming took off 6 bases at V and 0 bases at J, with 12 bases between the two ends. The CDR3: CASRIETVSGNTIYF. The CDR3 region has the DNA TGTGCCAGCAGGATTGAGACAGTCTCTGGAAACACCATATATTTT.

This sequence joins TRBV6-5 and TRBJ2-1, with D possibly matching TRBD2 (7 bases). With 5 bases removed from V and 9 bases from J, the gap between germline ends came to 14 bases. Germline V gives CDR1 MNHEY, CDR2 SVGAGI. There are 13 residues in the CDR3. In DNA, the CDR3 is TGTGCCAGCAGTACTTCCCGGGGGGCTGAGCAGTTCTTC. Its protein is CASSTSRGAEQFF.

The V call is TRBV6-1, the J call TRBJ1-5; D unresolved. This CDR3 comprises 13 residues. Germline lookup yields CDR1 MNHNS and CDR2 SASEGT. Trimming left V 7 bases short and J 2 bases short, with 9 bases between. CDR3 protein: CASTLTGNQPQHF. The CDR3, as DNA: TGTGCCAGCACCTTAACAGGCAATCAGCCCCAGCATTTT.

The chain combines TRBV6-6 with TRBJ2-5, with 13 bases matching TRBD2. The germline V gene has CDR1 MNHNY and CDR2 SVGAGI (reference sequence). V trimming: 5 bases; J trimming: 4 bases; junction bases outside the gene matches: 4. CDR3 size: 15 residues. The CDR3 spells CASSKGTSGIETQYF. Here the CDR3 DNA reads TGTGCCAGCAGTAAAGGGACTAGCGGGATAGAGACCCAGTACTTC.

In this sample, this clone turned up once. The chain recombines TRBV10-3 with TRBJ1-2; 8 bases agree with TRBD1. Germline loops: CDR1 ENHRY, CDR2 SYGVKD. V shed 8 bases, J shed 6 bases, and the junction held 5 bases outside the gene matches. The CDR3 is made up of 12 amino acids. The chain's CDR3 is CAIADREDGYTF. The CDR3, as DNA: TGTGCCATCGCGGACAGGGAAGATGGCTACACCTTC.

This clone was recorded once. J is TRBJ2-7 and V is TRBV4-1; D gene ambiguous. The V end lost 1 base, the J end lost 0 bases, and 13 bases lay between the germline ends. Germline CDR1 MGHRA, CDR2 YSYEKL. The CDR3 sequence is 16 residues long. CDR3 sequence: CASSQANFFSSYEQYF. Here the CDR3 DNA reads TGCGCCAGCAGCCAAGCGAACTTCTTTAGCTCCTACGAGCAGTACTTC.